This record looks at one TCR beta chain sequence and its context. The CDR3 totals 13 residues. The J segment lost 2 bases and the V segment lost 11 bases, leaving 5 bases of the junction unmatched. CDR1 and CDR2 from the germline V gene are MDHEN and SYDVKM. Source study methods: Amplified reference gene primers provided the basis for estimating nucleated cell counts. Sequenced by immunoSEQ multiplex PCR; TCRdb stores in-frame clones only, minus some. The V and J calls and clone size come from that table; D and trimming were worked out from the DNA. The sample lists roughly 80,000 clones; roughly 85% were seen once. These data come from a study of blood T cell repertoires in COVID-19. The overall study: Samples representing acute and convalescent COVID-19 were sourced from the United States, Italy and Spain. PBMCs, B-cell-depleted T cells, or T cells provided the cDNA or gDNA that made up the material.

What was sequenced was peripheral blood. This TCR was sampled from a woman older than 75 with active or convalescent COVID-19. The V call is TRBV28, the J call TRBJ2-2; 7 nucleotides line up with TRBD2. The CDR3 here is CAAWGGNTGELFF. CDR3 bases: TGTGCCGCGTGGGGGGGAAACACCGGGGAGCTGTTTTTT.